Each of the 15 T cell receptor beta chains below was sequenced from the same sample in a study of PD-1 blockade in mismatch repair-deficient tumors. Profiling relied on immunoSEQ multiplex PCR, and the TCRdb table lists in-frame clones only, not all of them. The sample has 50,000 or so clones, roughly 80% seen once. The sequences come from peripheral blood, collected more than 19 weeks after starting pembrolizumab. Every receptor here comes from an adult with mismatch repair-deficient cancer.

The DNA of the CDR3 is TGTGCCAGCAGCTTACAGGGGGTAGAGACCCAGTACTTC. This encodes CASSLQGVETQYF. The chain couples TRBV5-4 to TRBJ2-5; 8 bases align to TRBD1. Trimming took 2 bases from V and 4 from J; bases not matched to a gene: 1. CDR3 length equals 13 residues. Germline assignment: CDR1 SGHNT and CDR2 YYREEE (reference sequence).

Only a few counts were recorded for this clone. The genes are TRBV10-3 and TRBJ1-5, with TRBD1 matching 7 bases. Germline values: CDR1 ENHRY, CDR2 SYGVKD. The trim removed 7 bases at V and 5 bases at J, leaving 5 bases unmatched. The CDR3 contains 13 residues. The CDR3 bases are TGTGCCATCACCCCGGACAGGTATCAGCCCCAGCATTTT. Residues: CAITPDRYQPQHF.

In its sample, this clone was seen once. This rearrangement joins TRBV5-8 to TRBJ2-1, with 11 bases fitting TRBD2. The CDR3 contains 14 residues. With 1 base clipped from V and 7 bases from J, the junction kept 1 base outside the gene matches. Germline CDR1 SGHTS, CDR2 YDEGEE. The CDR3 here is CASSLWTSGNEQFF. In DNA, the CDR3 is TGTGCCAGCAGCTTGTGGACTAGCGGGAATGAGCAGTTCTTC.

This chain connects TRBV12-5 to TRBJ1-1; D not resolved. In germline, CDR1 is LGHNT, CDR2 FRNRAP. The CDR3 runs to 12 residues. Between the trimmed V and J ends, which lost 0 bases and 1 base, there was a span of 0 bases. Here the CDR3 reads CASGLVNTEAFF. The CDR3 nucleotides read TGTGCTAGTGGTTTGGTGAACACTGAAGCTTTCTTT.

This chain joins TRBV27 and TRBJ2-3; D is perhaps TRBD2 (7 bases). Germline V CDR1 and CDR2: MNHEY, SMNVEV (reference sequence). The CDR3 loop spans 19 amino acids. Trimming took 5 bases from V and 4 from J, leaving 28 bases between them. DNA for the CDR3: TGTGCCAGCAGTAAGACGTTACAGGGCTCCGCGGGAGTGGCAGATACGCAGTATTTT. Amino acids: CASSKTLQGSAGVADTQYF.

The chain joins TRBV11-3 to TRBJ1-4, with no clear D. Trimming stripped 5 bases from V and 10 bases from J, with 11 bases between. This CDR3 comprises 12 residues. In germline, CDR1 is SGHNT, CDR2 YENEEA. This CDR3 is CASSHLDGKLFF. The CDR3 nucleotides are TGTGCCAGCAGCCACCTCGACGGAAAACTGTTTTTT.

The chain uses TRBV10-1 and TRBJ1-1, with D uncertain. The germline V and J ends were trimmed by 2 bases and 0 bases, with 4 bases remaining between them. Germline CDR1 WNHNN, CDR2 SYGVQD (reference sequence). The CDR3 runs to 13 residues. CDR3 DNA sequence: TGCGCCAGCAGTGAGGGGATGAACACTGAAGCTTTCTTT. It codes for CASSEGMNTEAFF.

The chain is built from TRBV28 and TRBJ2-5; 7 bases align to TRBD2. Germline CDR1 MDHEN, CDR2 SYDVKM. The CDR3 consists of 15 residues. V was clipped by 3 bases and J by 2 bases; unmatched bases: 6. The CDR3 here is CASSLGTGGQETQYF. The CDR3 DNA reads as TGTGCCAGCAGTTTGGGTACCGGGGGGCAAGAGACCCAGTACTTC.

The CDR3 nucleotides read TGCGCCAGCAGCTTGGAAGGGGATACAACTAATGAAAAACTGTTTTTT. Protein: CASSLEGDTTNEKLFF. V is TRBV5-1 and J is TRBJ1-4; D possibly corresponds to TRBD1 (5 bases). Germline loops: CDR1 SGHRS, CDR2 YFSETQ. The ends were cut back, 0 bases at V and 0 bases at J, with 9 bases in the middle. This CDR3 contains 16 residues.

This sequence joins TRBV19 and TRBJ1-3, with TRBD1 as a possible D gene (5 bases). The CDR3 consists of 16 residues. Germline assignment: CDR1 LNHDA and CDR2 SQIVND (reference sequence). Trimming took off 3 bases at V and 0 bases at J, with 12 bases between the two ends. CDR3 DNA: TGTGCCAGTAGTATTAGTGGGACCTACTCTGGAAACACCATATATTTT. Amino acids: CASSISGTYSGNTIYF.

This rearrangement joins TRBV5-4 to TRBJ1-3; TRBD1 is a possible D gene (6 bases). Between the trimmed V and J ends, which lost 4 bases and 4 bases, there was a span of 15 bases. In germline, CDR1 is SGHNT, CDR2 YYREEE (reference sequence). There are 15 residues in the CDR3. CDR3 in DNA: TGTGCCAGCAGCCAAGATGAGGGGGGAGGAAACACCATATATTTT. It encodes CASSQDEGGGNTIYF. The complete variable domain, with remaining parts taken from reference TRBV5-4 and TRBJ1-3, reads ETGVTQSPTHLIKTRGQQVTLRCSSQSGHNTVSWYQQALGQGPQFIFQYYREEENGRGNFPPRFSGLQFPNYSSELNVNALELDDSALYLCASSQDEGGGNTIYFGEGSWLTVV.

CDR3 DNA: TGTGCCAGCAGCTTAGTTTACGGGTACTACAATGAGCAGTTCTTC. It yields the protein CASSLVYGYYNEQFF. V gene TRBV7-9 combines with J gene TRBJ2-1; D gene uncertain. V was pared by 1 base and J by 3 bases, with 10 bases between. Germline V gives CDR1 SEHNR, CDR2 FQNEAQ (reference sequence). The CDR3 runs 15 residues.

The chain employs TRBV6-6 and TRBJ2-3; the D is unclear. CDR1 and CDR2 (germline): MNHNY, SVGAGI (reference sequence). With 6 bases removed from V and 8 bases from J, the gap between germline ends came to 9 bases. CDR3 length: 11 amino acids. The CDR3 sequence: CASSPSTTQYF. CDR3 nucleotide sequence: TGTGCCAGCAGCCCCTCAACTACGCAGTATTTT.

There are a few counts of this clone. This sequence joins TRBV18 and TRBJ2-7, with 7 bases aligning to TRBD1. Germline V gene lookup returns CDR1 KGHSH and CDR2 LQKENI. J gave up 7 bases and V 1 base, and 7 bases lay outside the gene matches. The CDR3 loop spans 14 amino acids. The CDR3, as DNA: TGTGCCAGCTCACCACGACAGGGATTTAGGGAGCAGTACTTC. Translating it yields CASSPRQGFREQYF.

This chain joins TRBV28 and TRBJ2-2, with D perhaps given as TRBD1 or TRBD2 (5 bases each). The CDR3 length is 15 residues. V gave up 3 bases and J gave up 8 bases, with 16 bases separating them. Germline V gene data show CDR1 as MDHEN and CDR2 as SYDVKM. Here the CDR3 reads CASSLGVAFTGELFF. For the CDR3, the DNA is TGTGCCAGCAGTTTGGGGGTGGCGTTCACTGGGGAGCTGTTTTTT.